The clone carrying this T cell receptor (beta chain) has only one observation. Constant-region priming of around 530 ng total RNA yielded TCR beta cDNA. Slightly modified ARM-PCR served as the procedure for the TCR beta libraries. These libraries came from three rounds of nested multiplex PCR. TRBV1-TRBV30 forward and Cbeta reverse primers drove the first two roughly 10-cycle rounds. Each CDR3 protein gets one entry after TCRdb re-called the multiplex PCR reads with MiXCR. The sample comprises 300,000 to 350,000 distinct CDR3 sequences, about 61% of which are singletons, and about 6% rests with the top ten. The data stem from a study of tumor-infiltrating lymphocytes in primary liver carcinoma. The length of the CDR3 is 16 residues. Germline V gene data show CDR1 as SGHNT and CDR2 as YYREEE (reference sequence). V trimming: 4 bases; J trimming: 6 bases; junction bases outside the gene matches: 13.

Germline DNA was extracted too, while blood RNA derived from unsorted whole blood. This sequence was found in a man between 40 and 49 years old with primary liver carcinoma and hepatitis B virus infection. The chain uses TRBV5-4 and TRBJ2-1, with 7 bases lining up with TRBD2. Specimen: peripheral blood. DNA of the CDR3: TGTGCCAGCAGCCCGATCGAACTAGCGAAGACCAATGAGCAGTTCTTC. It is translated as CASSPIELAKTNEQFF.